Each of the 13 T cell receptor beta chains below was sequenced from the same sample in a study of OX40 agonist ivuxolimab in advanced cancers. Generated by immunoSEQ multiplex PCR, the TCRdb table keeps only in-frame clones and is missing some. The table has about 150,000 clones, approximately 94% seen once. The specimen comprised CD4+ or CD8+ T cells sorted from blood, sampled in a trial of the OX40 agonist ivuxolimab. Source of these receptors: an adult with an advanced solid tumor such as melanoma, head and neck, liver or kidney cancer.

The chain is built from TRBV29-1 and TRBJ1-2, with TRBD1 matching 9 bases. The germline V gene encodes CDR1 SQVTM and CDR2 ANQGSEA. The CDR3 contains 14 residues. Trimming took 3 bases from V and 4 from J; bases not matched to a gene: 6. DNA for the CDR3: TGCAGCGTTGAGTATACAGGGGGCCCCTATGGCTACACCTTC. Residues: CSVEYTGGPYGYTF.

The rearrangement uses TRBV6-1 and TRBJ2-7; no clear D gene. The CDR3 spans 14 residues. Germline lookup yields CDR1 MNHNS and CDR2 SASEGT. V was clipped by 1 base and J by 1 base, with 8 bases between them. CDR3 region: CASSEGPVSYEQYF. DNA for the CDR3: TGTGCCAGCAGTGAAGGTCCAGTTTCCTACGAGCAGTACTTC.

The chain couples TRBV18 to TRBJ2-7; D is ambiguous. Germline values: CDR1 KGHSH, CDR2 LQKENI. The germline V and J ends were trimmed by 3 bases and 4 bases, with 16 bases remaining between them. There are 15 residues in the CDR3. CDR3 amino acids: CASSPGWDPGYEQYF. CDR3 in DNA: TGTGCCAGCTCACCCGGCTGGGATCCCGGTTACGAGCAGTACTTC.

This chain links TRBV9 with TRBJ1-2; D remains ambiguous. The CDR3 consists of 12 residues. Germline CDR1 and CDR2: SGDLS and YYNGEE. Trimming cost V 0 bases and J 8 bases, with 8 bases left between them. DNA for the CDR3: TGTGCCAGCAGCGTAGTTGTGGGCGGCTACACCTTC. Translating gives CASSVVVGGYTF.

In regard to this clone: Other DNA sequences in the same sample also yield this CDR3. CDR3 sequence (DNA): TGTGCCAGCTCACCAGGGGCTCAAGAGACCCAGTACTTC. This translates into CASSPGAQETQYF. The genes are TRBV18 and TRBJ2-5; a weak D match, TRBD1 (5 bases). This CDR3 has 13 residues. V was shortened by 2 bases and J by 2 bases, with 6 bases between the two germline ends. From germline, CDR1 is KGHSH and CDR2 LQKENI.

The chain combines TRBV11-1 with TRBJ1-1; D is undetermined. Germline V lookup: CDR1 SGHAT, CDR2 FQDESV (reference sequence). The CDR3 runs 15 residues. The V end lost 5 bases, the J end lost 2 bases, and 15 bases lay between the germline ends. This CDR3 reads CASSPPGAPNTEAFF. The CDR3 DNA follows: TGTGCCAGCAGCCCTCCGGGAGCACCTAACACTGAAGCTTTCTTT. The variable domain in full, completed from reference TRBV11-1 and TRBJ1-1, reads EAEVAQSPRYKITEKSQAVAFWCDPISGHATLYWYRQILGQGPELLVQFQDESVVDDSQLPKDRFSAERLKGVDSTLKIQPAELGDSAMYLCASSPPGAPNTEAFFGQGTRLTVV.

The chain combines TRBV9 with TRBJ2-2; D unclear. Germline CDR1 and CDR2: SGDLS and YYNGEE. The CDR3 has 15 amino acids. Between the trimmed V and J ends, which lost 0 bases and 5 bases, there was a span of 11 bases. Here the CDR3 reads CASSVGHSSTGELFF. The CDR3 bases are TGTGCCAGCAGCGTAGGTCATAGTTCTACCGGGGAGCTGTTTTTT.

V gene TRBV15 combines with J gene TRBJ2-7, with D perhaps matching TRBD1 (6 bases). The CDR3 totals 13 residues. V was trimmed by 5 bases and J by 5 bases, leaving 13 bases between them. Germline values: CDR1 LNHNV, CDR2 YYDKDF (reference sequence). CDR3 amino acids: CATSPGHRNEQYF. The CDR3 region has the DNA TGTGCCACCAGCCCGGGACATAGGAACGAGCAGTACTTC.

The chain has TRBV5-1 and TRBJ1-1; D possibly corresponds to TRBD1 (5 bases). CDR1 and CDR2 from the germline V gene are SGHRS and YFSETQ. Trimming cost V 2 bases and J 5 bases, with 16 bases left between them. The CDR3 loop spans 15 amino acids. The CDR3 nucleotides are TGCGCCAGCAGCTTTGACACGGGTTGGGGGACTGAAGCTTTCTTT. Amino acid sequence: CASSFDTGWGTEAFF.

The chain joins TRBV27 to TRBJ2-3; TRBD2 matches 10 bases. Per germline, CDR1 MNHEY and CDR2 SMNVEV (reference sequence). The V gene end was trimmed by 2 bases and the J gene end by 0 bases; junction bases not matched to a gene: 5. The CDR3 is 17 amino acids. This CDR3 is CASSLQLAGQSTDTQYF. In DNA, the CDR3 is TGTGCCAGCAGTTTACAACTAGCGGGGCAAAGCACAGATACGCAGTATTTT.

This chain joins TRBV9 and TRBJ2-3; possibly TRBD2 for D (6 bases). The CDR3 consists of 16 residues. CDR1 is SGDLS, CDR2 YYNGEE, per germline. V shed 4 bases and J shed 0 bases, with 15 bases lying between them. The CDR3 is CASSLRAGLSTDTQYF. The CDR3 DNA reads TGTGCCAGCAGCCTCCGAGCGGGCCTCAGCACAGATACGCAGTATTTT.

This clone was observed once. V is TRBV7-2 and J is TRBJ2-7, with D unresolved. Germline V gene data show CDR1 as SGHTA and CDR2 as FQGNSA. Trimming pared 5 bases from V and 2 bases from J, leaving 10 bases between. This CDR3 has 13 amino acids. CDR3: CASSLGRTYEQYF. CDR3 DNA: TGTGCCAGCAGCCTCGGACGGACCTACGAGCAGTACTTC.

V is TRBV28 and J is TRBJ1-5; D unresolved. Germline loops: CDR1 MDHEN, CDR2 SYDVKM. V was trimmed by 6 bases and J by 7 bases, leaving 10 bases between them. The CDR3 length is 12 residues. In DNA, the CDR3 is TGTGCCAGCAGGGAACAGAACCAGCCCCAGCATTTT. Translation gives CASREQNQPQHF.